The sample holds many counts of the clone carrying this T cell receptor (beta chain). RNA transcripts provided the source from which TCR beta CDR3 regions were amplified. Primed by the HTBI set, a first-round RT-PCR was run on the TCR CDR3. TCRdb analysed the multiplex PCR reads with MiXCR anew, one entry per CDR3 protein. The sample lists about 200,000 distinct CDR3 sequences, approximately 17% occurring once. This sample was included in a study of T cells in Graves' hyperthyroidism and ophthalmopathy. The germline CDR1 and CDR2 sequences are MNHNY and SVGAGI (reference sequence). V lost 2 bases to trimming and J lost 6 bases, with 10 bases between them. The CDR3 is 13 residues long.

Material: blood. The TCR was taken from a man between 45 and 60 years old with Graves' hyperthyroidism. The rearrangement joins TRBV6-6 to TRBJ1-2, with D tentatively TRBD1 (5 bases). The CDR3 coding sequence is TGTGCCAGCAGTTACGGGGCTTTGGATGGCTACACCTTC. This translates into CASSYGALDGYTF.